This note documents a single TCR beta chain sequence. No antigen is known for it. The TCRbeta library was prepared with unique molecular identifiers. Via MiXCR, TCRdb re-called the PCR reads, giving one row per CDR3 protein. The table lists roughly 670,000 distinct CDR3 sequences, around 14% of them singletons, with 0.65% to 0.9% in the top ten. This sample is part of a study of T-cell reconstitution after alpha-beta-depleted transplantation in children. Study-wide results and limits: Where alpha-beta T cells came from about two months after transplant was reportedly several hundred expanded graft clones. Once a year had passed after transplant, T-cell counts and diversity came mostly from newly produced T cells. Surviving thymic progenitors and recipient T cells were the source of high TCRbeta diversity at day 60 in some patients.

The CDR3 contains 13 residues. CDR1 and CDR2 from the germline V gene are SQVTM and ANQGSEA. Trimming took off 6 bases at V and 2 bases at J, with 10 bases between the two ends. This rearrangement joins TRBV29-1 to TRBJ2-2; tentative D call: TRBD1 (5 bases). The material sequenced was PBMCs, taken before TCRalphabeta/CD19-depleted stem cell transplant. The receptor was isolated from a girl aged 2-10 years with congenital amegakaryocytic thrombocytopenia, due to receive a stem cell transplant. CDR3 sequence reads: CSVTDSNTGELFF. CDR3 DNA sequence: TGCAGCGTCACCGACAGCAACACCGGGGAGCTGTTTTTT.